The present T cell receptor (beta chain) was sequenced within a study of cytomegalovirus exposure and HLA in healthy donors. The overall study: Early release data held some 80 million unique TCRs from HLA-typed donors. Overall study findings and caveats: On later analysis, the bulk of CMV-associated TCR beta chains appeared to be HLA-restricted.

Germline V CDR1 and CDR2: LNHDA, SQIVND (reference sequence). This CDR3 contains 15 residues. Researchers ran the PCR with 60 Vbeta and 13 Jbeta primers. The assay was immunoSEQ multiplex PCR, and TCRdb's table has in-frame clones only and misses some. The sample comprises 120,000 or so clones, around four fifths of which are singletons, and around 11% rests with the top ten. In regard to this clone: Its antigen is as yet unknown.

The sequence came from a male donor in good health and CMV-seropositive. The specimen sequenced was PBMCs. This rearrangement joins TRBV19 to TRBJ2-5; 8 bases line up with TRBD2. The DNA matches TRBJ2-7 better at its end, which makes the J call doubtful. The CDR3 here is CASSIVTSGSYEQYF. CDR3 DNA: TGTGCCAGTAGTATCGTCACTAGCGGCTCCTACGAGCAGTACTTC.